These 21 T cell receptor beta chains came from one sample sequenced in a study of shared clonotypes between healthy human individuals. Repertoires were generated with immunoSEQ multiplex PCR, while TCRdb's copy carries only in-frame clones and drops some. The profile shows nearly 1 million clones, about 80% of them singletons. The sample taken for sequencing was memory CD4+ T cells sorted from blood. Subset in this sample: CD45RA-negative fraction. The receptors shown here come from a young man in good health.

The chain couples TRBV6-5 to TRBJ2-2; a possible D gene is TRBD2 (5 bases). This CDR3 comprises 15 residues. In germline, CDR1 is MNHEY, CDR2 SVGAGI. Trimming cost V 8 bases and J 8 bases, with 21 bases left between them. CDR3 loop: CASGESGAVPGELFF. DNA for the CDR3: TGTGCCAGCGGCGAGAGCGGTGCAGTCCCGGGGGAGCTGTTTTTT.

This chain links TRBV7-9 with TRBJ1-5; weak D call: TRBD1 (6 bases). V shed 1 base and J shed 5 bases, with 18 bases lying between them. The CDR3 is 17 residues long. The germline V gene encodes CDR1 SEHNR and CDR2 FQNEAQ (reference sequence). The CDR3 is CASSLGAWGKGDQPQHF. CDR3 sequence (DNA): TGTGCCAGCAGCTTAGGAGCCTGGGGCAAGGGGGATCAGCCCCAGCATTTT. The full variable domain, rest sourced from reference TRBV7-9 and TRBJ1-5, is DTGVSQNPRHKITKRGQNVTFRCDPISEHNRLYWYRQTLGQGPEFLTYFQNEAQLEKSRLLSDRFSAERPKGSFSTLEIQRTEQGDSAMYLCASSLGAWGKGDQPQHFGDGTRLSIL.

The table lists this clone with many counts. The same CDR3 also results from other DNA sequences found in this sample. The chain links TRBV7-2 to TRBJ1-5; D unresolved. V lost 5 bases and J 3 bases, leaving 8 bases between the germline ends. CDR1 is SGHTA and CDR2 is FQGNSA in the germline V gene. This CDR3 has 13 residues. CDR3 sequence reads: CASSPGSNQPQHF. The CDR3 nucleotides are TGTGCCAGCAGCCCCGGCTCCAATCAGCCCCAGCATTTT.

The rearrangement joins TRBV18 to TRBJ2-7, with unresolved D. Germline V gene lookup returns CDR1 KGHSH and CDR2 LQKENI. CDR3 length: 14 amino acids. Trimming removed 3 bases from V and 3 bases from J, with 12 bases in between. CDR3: CASSPIQDNYEQYF. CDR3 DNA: TGTGCCAGCTCACCTATTCAAGACAACTACGAGCAGTACTTC.

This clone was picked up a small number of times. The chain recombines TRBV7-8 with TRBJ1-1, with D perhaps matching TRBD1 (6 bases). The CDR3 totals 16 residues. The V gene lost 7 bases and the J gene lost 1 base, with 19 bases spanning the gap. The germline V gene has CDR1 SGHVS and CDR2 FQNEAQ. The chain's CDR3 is CASKRLPGAQNTEAFF. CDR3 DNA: TGTGCCAGCAAACGGCTCCCGGGGGCCCAGAACACTGAAGCTTTCTTT. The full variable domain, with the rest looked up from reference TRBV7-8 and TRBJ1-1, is GAGVSQSPRYKVAKRGQDVALRCDPISGHVSLFWYQQALGQGPEFLTYFQNEAQLDKSGLPSDRFFAERPEGSVSTLKIQRTQQEDSAVYLCASKRLPGAQNTEAFFGQGTRLTVV.

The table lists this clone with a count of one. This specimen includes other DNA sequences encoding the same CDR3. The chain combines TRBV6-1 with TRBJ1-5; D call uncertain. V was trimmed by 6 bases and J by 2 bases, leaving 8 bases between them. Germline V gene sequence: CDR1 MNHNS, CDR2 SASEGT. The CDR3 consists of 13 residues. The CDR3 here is CASSGGGNQPQHF. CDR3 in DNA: TGTGCCAGCAGCGGTGGGGGCAATCAGCCCCAGCATTTT.

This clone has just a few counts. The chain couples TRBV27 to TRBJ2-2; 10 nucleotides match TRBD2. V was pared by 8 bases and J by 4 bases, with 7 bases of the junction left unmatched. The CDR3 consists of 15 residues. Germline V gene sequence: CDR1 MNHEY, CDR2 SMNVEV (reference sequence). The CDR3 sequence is CASSLRTSGTGELFF. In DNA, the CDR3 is TGTGCCAGCTCACTTAGGACTAGCGGCACCGGGGAGCTGTTTTTT.

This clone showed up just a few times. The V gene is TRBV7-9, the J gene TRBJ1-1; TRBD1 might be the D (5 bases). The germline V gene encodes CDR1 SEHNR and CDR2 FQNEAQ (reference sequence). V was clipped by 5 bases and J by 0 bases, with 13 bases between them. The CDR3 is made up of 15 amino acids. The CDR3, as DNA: TGTGCCAGCAGCCCAGGGAATTCCATGAACACTGAAGCTTTCTTT. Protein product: CASSPGNSMNTEAFF.

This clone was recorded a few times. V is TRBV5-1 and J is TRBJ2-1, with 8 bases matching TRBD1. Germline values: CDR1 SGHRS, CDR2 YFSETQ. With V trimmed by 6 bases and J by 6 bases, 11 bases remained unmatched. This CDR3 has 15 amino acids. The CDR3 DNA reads TGCGCCAGCACCCTAGGAGACAGGGGCGGCAATGAGCAGTTCTTC. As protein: CASTLGDRGGNEQFF.

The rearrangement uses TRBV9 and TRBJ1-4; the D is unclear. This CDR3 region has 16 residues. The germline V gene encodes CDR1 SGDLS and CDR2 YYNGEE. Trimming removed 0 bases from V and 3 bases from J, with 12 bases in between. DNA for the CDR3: TGTGCCAGCAGCGTAGGGCCCCACAGCTCTAATGAAAAACTGTTTTTT. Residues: CASSVGPHSSNEKLFF.

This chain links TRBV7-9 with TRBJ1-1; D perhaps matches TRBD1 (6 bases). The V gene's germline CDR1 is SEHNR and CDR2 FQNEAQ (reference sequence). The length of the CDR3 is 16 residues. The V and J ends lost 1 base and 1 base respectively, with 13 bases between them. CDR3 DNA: TGTGCCAGCAGCTTAGACAGGGTGGTTTGGAACACTGAAGCTTTCTTT. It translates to CASSLDRVVWNTEAFF.

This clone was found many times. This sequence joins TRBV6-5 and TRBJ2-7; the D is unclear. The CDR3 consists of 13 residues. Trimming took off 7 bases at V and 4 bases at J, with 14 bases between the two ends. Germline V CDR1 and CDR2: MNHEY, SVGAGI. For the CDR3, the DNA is TGTGCCAGCACACAATCGGCCTCTTACGAGCAGTACTTC. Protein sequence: CASTQSASYEQYF.

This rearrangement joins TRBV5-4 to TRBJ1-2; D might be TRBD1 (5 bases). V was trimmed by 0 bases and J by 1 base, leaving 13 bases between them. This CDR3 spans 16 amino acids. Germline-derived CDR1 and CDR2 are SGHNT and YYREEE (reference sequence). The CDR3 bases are TGTGCCAGCAGCTTGGCCAGGGCAATTATTAACTATGGCTACACCTTC. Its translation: CASSLARAIINYGYTF.

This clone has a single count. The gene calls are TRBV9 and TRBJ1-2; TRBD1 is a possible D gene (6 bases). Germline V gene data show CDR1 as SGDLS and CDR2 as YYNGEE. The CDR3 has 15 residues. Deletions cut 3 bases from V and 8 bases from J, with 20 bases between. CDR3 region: CASSARYQGSGGYTF. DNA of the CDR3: TGTGCCAGCAGCGCTCGATACCAGGGGTCGGGAGGCTACACCTTC.

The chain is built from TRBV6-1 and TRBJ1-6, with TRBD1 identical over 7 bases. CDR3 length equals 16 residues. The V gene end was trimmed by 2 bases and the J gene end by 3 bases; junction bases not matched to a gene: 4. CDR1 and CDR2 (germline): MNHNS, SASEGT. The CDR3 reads CASSELRGVYNSPLHF. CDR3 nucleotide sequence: TGTGCCAGCAGTGAACTCAGGGGGGTCTATAATTCACCCCTCCACTTT.

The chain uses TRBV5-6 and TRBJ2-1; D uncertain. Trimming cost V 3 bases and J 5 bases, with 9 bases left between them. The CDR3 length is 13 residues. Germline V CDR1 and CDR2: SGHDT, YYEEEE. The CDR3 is CASSSDWNNEQFF. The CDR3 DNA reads TGTGCCAGCAGCTCCGACTGGAACAATGAGCAGTTCTTC. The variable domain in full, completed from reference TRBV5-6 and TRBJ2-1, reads DAGVTQSPTHLIKTRGQQVTLRCSPKSGHDTVSWYQQALGQGPQFIFQYYEEEERQRGNFPDRFSGHQFPNYSSELNVNALLLGDSALYLCASSSDWNNEQFFGPGTRLTVL.

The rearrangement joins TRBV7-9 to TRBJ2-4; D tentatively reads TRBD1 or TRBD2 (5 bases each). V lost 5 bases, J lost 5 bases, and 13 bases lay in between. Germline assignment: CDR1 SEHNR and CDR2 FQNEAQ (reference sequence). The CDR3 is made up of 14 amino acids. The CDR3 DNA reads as TGTGCCAGCAGCCCCGGGACGACCCAAAACATTCAGTACTTC. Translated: CASSPGTTQNIQYF. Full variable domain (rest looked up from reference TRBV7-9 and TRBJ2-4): DTGVSQNPRHKITKRGQNVTFRCDPISEHNRLYWYRQTLGQGPEFLTYFQNEAQLEKSRLLSDRFSAERPKGSFSTLEIQRTEQGDSAMYLCASSPGTTQNIQYFGAGTRLSVL.

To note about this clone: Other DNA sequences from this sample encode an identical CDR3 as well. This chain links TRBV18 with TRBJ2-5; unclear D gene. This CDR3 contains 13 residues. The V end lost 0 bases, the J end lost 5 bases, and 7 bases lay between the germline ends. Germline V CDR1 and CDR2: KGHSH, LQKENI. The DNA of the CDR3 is TGTGCCAGCTCACCACCTTCGGTGGAGACCCAGTACTTC. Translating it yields CASSPPSVETQYF.

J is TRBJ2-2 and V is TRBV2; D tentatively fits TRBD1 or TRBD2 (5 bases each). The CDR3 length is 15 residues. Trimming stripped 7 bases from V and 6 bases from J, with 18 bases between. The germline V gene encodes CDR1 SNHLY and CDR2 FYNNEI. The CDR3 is CASTEGDRGSGELFF. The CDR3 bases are TGTGCCAGCACCGAAGGGGATCGGGGATCCGGGGAGCTGTTTTTT.

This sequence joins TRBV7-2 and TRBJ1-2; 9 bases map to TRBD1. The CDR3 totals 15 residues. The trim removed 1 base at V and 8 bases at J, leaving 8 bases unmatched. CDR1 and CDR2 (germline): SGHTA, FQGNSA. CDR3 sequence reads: CASSLGRTGEAGYTF. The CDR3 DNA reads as TGTGCCAGCAGCTTAGGGAGGACAGGGGAAGCAGGCTACACCTTC.

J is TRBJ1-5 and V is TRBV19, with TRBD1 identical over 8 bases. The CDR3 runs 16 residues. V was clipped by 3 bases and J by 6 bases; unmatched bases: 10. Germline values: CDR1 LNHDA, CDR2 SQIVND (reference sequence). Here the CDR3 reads CASSIQQGGEGQPQHF. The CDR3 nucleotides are TGTGCCAGTAGTATTCAACAGGGGGGGGAAGGTCAGCCCCAGCATTTT. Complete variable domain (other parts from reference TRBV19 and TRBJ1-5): DGGITQSPKYLFRKEGQNVTLSCEQNLNHDAMYWYRQDPGQGLRLIYYSQIVNDFQKGDIAEGYSVSREKKESFPLTVTSAQKNPTAFYLCASSIQQGGEGQPQHFGDGTRLSIL.